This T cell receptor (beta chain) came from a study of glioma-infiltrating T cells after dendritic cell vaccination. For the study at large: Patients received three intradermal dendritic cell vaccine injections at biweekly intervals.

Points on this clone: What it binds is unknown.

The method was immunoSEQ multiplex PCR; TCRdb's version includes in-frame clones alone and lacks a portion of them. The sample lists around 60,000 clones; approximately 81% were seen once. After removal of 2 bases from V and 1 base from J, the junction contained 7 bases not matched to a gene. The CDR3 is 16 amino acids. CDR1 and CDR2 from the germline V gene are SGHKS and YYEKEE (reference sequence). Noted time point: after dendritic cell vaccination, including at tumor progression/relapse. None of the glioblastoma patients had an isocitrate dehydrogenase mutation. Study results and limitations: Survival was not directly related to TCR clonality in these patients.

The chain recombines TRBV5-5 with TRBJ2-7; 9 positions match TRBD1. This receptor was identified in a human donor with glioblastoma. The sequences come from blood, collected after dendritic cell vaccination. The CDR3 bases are TGTGCCAGCAGCTTCCTAACGGGACAGGGATCCTACGAGCAGTACTTC. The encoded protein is CASSFLTGQGSYEQYF.